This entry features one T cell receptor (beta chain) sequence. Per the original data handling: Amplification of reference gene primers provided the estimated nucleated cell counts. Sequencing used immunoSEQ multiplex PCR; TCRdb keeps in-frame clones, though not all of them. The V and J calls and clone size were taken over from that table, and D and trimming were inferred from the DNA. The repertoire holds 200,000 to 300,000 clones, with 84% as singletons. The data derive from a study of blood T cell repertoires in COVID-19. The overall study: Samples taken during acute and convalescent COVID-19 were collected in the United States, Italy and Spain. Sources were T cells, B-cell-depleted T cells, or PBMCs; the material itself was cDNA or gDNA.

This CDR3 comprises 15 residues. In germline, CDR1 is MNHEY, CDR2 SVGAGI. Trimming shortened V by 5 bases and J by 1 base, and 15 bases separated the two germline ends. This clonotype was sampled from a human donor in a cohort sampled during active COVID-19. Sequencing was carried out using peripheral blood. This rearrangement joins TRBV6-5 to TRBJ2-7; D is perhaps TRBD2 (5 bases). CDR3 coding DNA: TGTGCCAGCAGTCGCCGAGGGCTGAGGTCCTACGAGCAGTACTTC. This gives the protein CASSRRGLRSYEQYF.